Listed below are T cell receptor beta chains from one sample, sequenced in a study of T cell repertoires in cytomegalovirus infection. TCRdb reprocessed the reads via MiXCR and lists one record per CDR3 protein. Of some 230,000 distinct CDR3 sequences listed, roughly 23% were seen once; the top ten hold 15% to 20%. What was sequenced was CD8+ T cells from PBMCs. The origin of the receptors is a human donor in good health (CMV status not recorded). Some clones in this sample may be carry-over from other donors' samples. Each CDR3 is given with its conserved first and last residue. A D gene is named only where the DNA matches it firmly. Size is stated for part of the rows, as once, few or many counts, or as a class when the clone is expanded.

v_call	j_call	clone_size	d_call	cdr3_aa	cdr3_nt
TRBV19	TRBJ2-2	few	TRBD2	CASTAGTRGTGELFF	TGTGCCAGTACCGCCGGGACTAGAGGAACCGGGGAGCTGTTTTTT
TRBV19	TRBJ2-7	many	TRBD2	CASSFASGTYEQYF	TGTGCCAGTAGTTTCGCTAGCGGGACGTACGAGCAGTACTTC
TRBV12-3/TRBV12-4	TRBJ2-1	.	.	CASKPSGASNYNEQFF	TGTGCCAGCAAACCCAGTGGGGCCTCTAATTACAATGAGCAGTTCTTC
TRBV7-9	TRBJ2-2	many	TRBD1	CASSPEGQGPNTGELFF	TGTGCCAGCAGCCCGGAGGGACAGGGGCCGAACACCGGGGAGCTGTTTTTT
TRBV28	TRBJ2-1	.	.	CASTGLSYNEQFF	TGTGCCAGCACGGGGCTATCCTACAATGAGCAGTTCTTC
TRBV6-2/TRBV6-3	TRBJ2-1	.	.	CASSKVGYNEQFF	TGTGCCAGCAGTAAAGTGGGCTACAATGAGCAGTTCTTC
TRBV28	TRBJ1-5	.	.	CASSLGGGLRNQPQHF	TGTGCCAGCAGTTTGGGGGGGGGCCTCCGAAATCAGCCCCAGCATTTT
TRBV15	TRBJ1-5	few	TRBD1	CATSSDRASNQPQHF	TGTGCCACCAGCAGCGACAGGGCGAGCAATCAGCCCCAGCATTTT
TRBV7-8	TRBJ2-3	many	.	CASTAGTDTQYF	TGTGCCAGCACCGCGGGCACAGATACGCAGTATTTT
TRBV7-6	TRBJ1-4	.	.	CASSSYDTSNGDEKLFF	TGTGCCAGCAGCTCCTACGACACTTCGAACGGGGATGAAAAACTGTTTTTT
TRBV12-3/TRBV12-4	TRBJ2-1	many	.	CASSNFGVSYNEQFF	TGTGCCAGCAGTAACTTCGGGGTATCCTACAATGAGCAGTTCTTC
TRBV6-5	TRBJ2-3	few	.	CASSYDPGDPTDTQYF	TGTGCCAGCAGTTACGACCCCGGGGACCCCACAGATACGCAGTATTTT
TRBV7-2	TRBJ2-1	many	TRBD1	CASRSFPGQYNEQFF	TGTGCCAGCAGATCGTTCCCGGGACAGTACAATGAGCAGTTCTTC
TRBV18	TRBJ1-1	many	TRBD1	CASSPGTGTEAFF	TGTGCCAGCTCACCTGGGACAGGTACTGAAGCTTTCTTT
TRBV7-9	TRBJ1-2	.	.	CASSYIEEGYTF	TGTGCCAGCAGCTACATTGAGGAGGGCTACACCTTC
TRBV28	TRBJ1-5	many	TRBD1	CASSLGQGAIGNQPQHF	TGTGCCAGCAGTCTGGGACAGGGGGCGATAGGCAATCAGCCCCAGCATTTT
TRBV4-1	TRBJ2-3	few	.	CASSQDEGRGTDTQYF	TGCGCCAGCAGCCAAGATGAGGGCAGGGGAACAGATACGCAGTATTTT
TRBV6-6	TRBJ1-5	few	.	CASSPDGGDNQPQHF	TGTGCCAGCAGCCCGGACGGTGGGGATAATCAGCCCCAGCATTTT
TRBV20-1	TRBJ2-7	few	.	CSARSGERDYEQYF	TGCAGTGCTAGGTCAGGGGAGCGGGACTACGAGCAGTACTTC
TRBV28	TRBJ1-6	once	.	CASSLLAGALNSPLHF	TGTGCCAGCAGTTTATTGGCGGGGGCGTTGAATTCACCCCTCCACTTT
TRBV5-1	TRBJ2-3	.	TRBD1	CASSLGQGRSTDTQYF	TGCGCCAGCAGCTTGGGACAGGGGAGAAGCACAGATACGCAGTATTTT
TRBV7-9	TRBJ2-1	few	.	CASSSSTRTYNEQFF	TGTGCCAGCAGCTCTTCGACTAGGACCTACAATGAGCAGTTCTTC
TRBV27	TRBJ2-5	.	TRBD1	CASSLVTGGVETQYF	TGTGCCAGCAGTTTAGTGACAGGGGGCGTTGAGACCCAGTACTTC
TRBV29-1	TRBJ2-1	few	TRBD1	CSVEDLAGGSYNEQFF	TGCAGCGTTGAAGATCTGGCAGGGGGCAGCTACAATGAGCAGTTCTTC
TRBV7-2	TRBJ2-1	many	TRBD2	CASSYGGANEQFF	TGTGCCAGCTCTTACGGGGGGGCCAATGAGCAGTTCTTC
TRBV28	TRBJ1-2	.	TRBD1	CASSLSQGDYGYTF	TGTGCCAGCAGTTTATCCCAGGGGGACTATGGCTACACCTTC
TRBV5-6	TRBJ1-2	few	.	CASSSGTGNLNYGYTF	TGTGCCAGCAGCTCGGGAACAGGAAACCTTAACTATGGCTACACCTTC
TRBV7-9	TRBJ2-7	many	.	CASSFGSYEQYF	TGTGCCAGCAGCTTCGGTTCCTACGAGCAGTACTTC
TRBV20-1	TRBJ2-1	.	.	CSARRDHNEQFF	TGCAGTGCTCGACGGGACCACAATGAGCAGTTCTTC
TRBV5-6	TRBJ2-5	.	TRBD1	CASSQDRAQETQYF	TGTGCCAGCAGCCAGGACAGGGCCCAAGAGACCCAGTACTTC
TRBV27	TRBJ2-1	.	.	CASSSSGPRDEQFF	TGTGCCAGCAGTTCCTCGGGACCGAGGGATGAGCAGTTCTTC
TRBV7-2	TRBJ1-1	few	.	CASSLESGANTEAFF	TGTGCCAGCAGCTTAGAATCAGGAGCGAACACTGAAGCTTTCTTT
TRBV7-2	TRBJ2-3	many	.	CASSLEGRGGTDTQYF	TGTGCCAGCAGCTTAGAAGGCAGGGGCGGCACAGATACGCAGTATTTT
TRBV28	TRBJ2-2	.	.	CASSDRFYTGELFF	TGTGCCAGCAGCGACAGGTTTTACACCGGGGAGCTGTTTTTT
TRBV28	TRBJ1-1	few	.	CASSMTGWGTEAFF	TGTGCCAGCAGCATGACAGGTTGGGGCACTGAAGCTTTCTTT
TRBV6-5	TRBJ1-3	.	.	CASRDPSGNTMYF	TGTGCCAGCAGGGATCCCTCTGGAAACACCATGTATTTT
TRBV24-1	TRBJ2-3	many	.	CATSDSTYTDTQYF	TGTGCCACCAGTGACAGCACCTACACAGATACGCAGTATTTT
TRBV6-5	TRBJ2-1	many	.	CASSSLQGTSFSYNEQFF	TGTGCCAGCAGTTCCCTGCAGGGGACCTCTTTCTCCTACAATGAGCAGTTCTTC
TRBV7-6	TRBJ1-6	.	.	CASTVGGAGSPLHF	TGTGCCAGTACCGTGGGGGGCGCTGGTTCACCCCTCCACTTT
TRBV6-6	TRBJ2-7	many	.	CASTYDSLTVYEQYF	TGTGCCAGCACCTACGACAGCCTTACGGTCTACGAGCAGTACTTC
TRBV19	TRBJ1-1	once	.	CASSIVWGPNTEAFF	TGTGCCAGTAGTATAGTATGGGGGCCCAACACTGAAGCTTTCTTT
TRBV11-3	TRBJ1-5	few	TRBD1	CASATTGGNQPQHF	TGTGCCAGCGCCACGACAGGGGGAAATCAGCCCCAGCATTTT
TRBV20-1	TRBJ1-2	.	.	CSVGHLYGYTF	TGCAGTGTTGGACACCTCTATGGCTACACCTTC
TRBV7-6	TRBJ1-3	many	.	CASSLESSGNTIYF	TGTGCCAGCAGCTTAGAGAGCTCTGGAAACACCATATATTTT
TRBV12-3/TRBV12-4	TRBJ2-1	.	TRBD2	CASSPIAGDPYNEQFF	TGTGCCAGCAGCCCTATAGCGGGGGATCCCTACAATGAGCAGTTCTTC
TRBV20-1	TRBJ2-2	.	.	CSATQGWNTGELFF	TGCAGTGCTACACAGGGTTGGAACACCGGGGAGCTGTTTTTT
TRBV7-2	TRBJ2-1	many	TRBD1	CASSSLQSRDRGVYEQFF	TGTGCCAGCAGCTCGCTACAAAGCCGGGACAGGGGTGTCTATGAGCAGTTCTTC
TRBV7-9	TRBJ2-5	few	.	CASSLVGYQETQYF	TGTGCCAGCAGCTTAGTGGGCTACCAAGAGACCCAGTACTTC
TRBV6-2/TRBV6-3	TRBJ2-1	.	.	CASSTGTTSNEQFF	TGTGCCAGCAGCACCGGGACGACCTCTAATGAGCAGTTCTTC